The next 12 T cell receptor beta chains were all read from a single sample in a study of T-cell reconstitution after alpha-beta-depleted transplantation in children. TCRbeta library construction was performed incorporating unique molecular identifiers. TCRdb used MiXCR to reprocess the PCR reads, holding one entry per CDR3 protein. The sample shows about 190,000 distinct CDR3 sequences, about 6.4% of them seen only once. Specimen: PBMCs from the stem cell graft donor, collected from the stem cell graft. The source is a human donor who donated a stem cell graft to a child with Wiskott-Aldrich syndrome.

The table lists this clonotype with many counts. The chain is built from TRBV12-3 or TRBV12-4 and TRBJ1-2; no clear D gene. V lost 4 bases and J 4 bases, leaving 4 bases between the germline ends. This CDR3 region has 11 residues. The CDR3 region is CASSWSYGYTF. The CDR3 DNA sequence: TGTGCCAGCAGTTGGAGCTATGGCTACACCTTC.

This clonotype was seen repeatedly, ten times or more. This chain uses TRBV12-3 or TRBV12-4 with TRBJ2-1; 12 bases are a match to TRBD2. The CDR3 spans 13 residues. J gave up 10 bases and V 8 bases, and 6 bases lay outside the gene matches. Written as DNA, the CDR3 is TGTGCCAGCGGAGGACTAGCGGGACGCGAGCAGTTCTTC. This gives the protein CASGGLAGREQFF.

This clonotype turned up a few times. The V gene is TRBV5-5, the J gene TRBJ2-3; 15 bases are a match to TRBD2. The V gene end was trimmed by 3 bases and the J gene end by 4 bases; junction bases not matched to a gene: 3. The germline V gene encodes CDR1 SGHKS and CDR2 YYEKEE (reference sequence). The CDR3 has 16 residues. This CDR3 reads CASSYRTSGGADTQYF. CDR3 bases: TGTGCCAGCAGCTACCGGACTAGCGGGGGGGCAGATACGCAGTATTTT.

The CDR3 DNA reads as TGTGCCAGCAGCTCCCTAGCGGGGGCCCCGGGCGAGCAGTACTTC. It translates to CASSSLAGAPGEQYF. The chain carries TRBV7-6 and TRBJ2-7; 10 bases align to TRBD2. Germline trimming cut 4 bases from V and 6 bases from J; bases unmatched to any gene: 9. Germline V gene lookup returns CDR1 SGHVS and CDR2 FNYEAQ. CDR3 length: 15 amino acids.

This clonotype was found a few times. The J gene is TRBJ2-3, the V gene TRBV7-9; D gene ambiguous. V was shortened by 5 bases and J by 4 bases, with 13 bases between the two germline ends. This CDR3 is built from 14 residues. Per germline, CDR1 SEHNR and CDR2 FQNEAQ (reference sequence). The CDR3 nucleotides are TGTGCCAGCAGCCTGATAAAGTTGCCAGATACGCAGTATTTT. It translates to CASSLIKLPDTQYF.

The sample holds a few counts of this clonotype. The chain combines TRBV7-9 with TRBJ1-2, with TRBD1 matching over 10 bases. CDR3 size: 19 residues. CDR1 SEHNR and CDR2 FQNEAQ come from the germline V gene (reference sequence). Losses at the gene ends were 5 bases for V and 2 bases for J; bases not matched to a gene: 17. As DNA, the CDR3 is TGTGCCAGCAGCGGCAACCCACGCGGGACAGGGGTGGTGAACTATGGCTACACCTTC. Translation gives CASSGNPRGTGVVNYGYTF.

This clonotype showed up many times. The chain couples TRBV7-8 to TRBJ2-6, with D maybe TRBD1 (6 bases). Germline CDR1 SGHVS, CDR2 FQNEAQ. V dropped 6 bases and J dropped 0 bases, with 9 bases sitting between them. There are 15 residues in the CDR3. This chain's CDR3 is CASRWDISGANVLTF. The CDR3 DNA is TGTGCCAGCAGATGGGACATCTCTGGGGCCAACGTCCTGACTTTC.

The chain combines TRBV19 with TRBJ2-7; the D is unclear. The CDR3 runs to 13 residues. Per the germline V gene, CDR1 is LNHDA and CDR2 is SQIVND (reference sequence). V shed 3 bases and J shed 4 bases, with 10 bases lying between them. The CDR3 sequence is CASSMAVDYEQYF. The CDR3 region has the DNA TGTGCCAGTAGTATGGCCGTGGATTACGAGCAGTACTTC.

This clonotype was recorded many times. This chain uses TRBV7-9 with TRBJ2-5; possibly TRBD1 for D (6 bases). Trimming removed 3 bases at V and 2 bases at J, with 10 bases between. The V gene's germline CDR1 is SEHNR and CDR2 FQNEAQ (reference sequence). The CDR3 length is 14 residues. Here the CDR3 reads CASSFVTGQETQYF. Written as DNA, the CDR3 is TGTGCCAGCAGCTTCGTTACAGGGCAAGAGACCCAGTACTTC.

Ten or more counts support this clonotype. The gene calls are TRBV12-3 or TRBV12-4 and TRBJ1-2; no definite D call. This CDR3 contains 15 residues. The V and J ends lost 2 bases and 6 bases respectively, with 16 bases between them. The CDR3 here is CASSLIPSLGNGYTF. In DNA, the CDR3 is TGTGCCAGCAGTTTAATTCCTAGCCTCGGTAATGGCTACACCTTC.

The J gene is TRBJ2-5, the V gene TRBV4-3; D not resolved. V lost 1 base and J lost 4, with 10 bases in between. The CDR3 has 14 residues. The germline V gene encodes CDR1 LGHNA and CDR2 YSLEER. The CDR3, as DNA: TGCGCCAGCAGCCAAGTCATCCGGGCAGAGACCCAGTACTTC. Amino acids: CASSQVIRAETQYF.

Many counts were recorded for this clonotype. This sequence joins TRBV3-1 and TRBJ2-7; 11 nucleotides align to TRBD2. The ends lost 6 bases at V and 4 bases at J; junction bases unmatched: 8. The CDR3 is 15 residues long. Germline CDR1 is LGHDT and CDR2 is YNNKEL (reference sequence). CDR3 sequence (DNA): TGTGCCAGCAGTCGTTCTAGCGGGGGGAGGTACGAGCAGTACTTC. This sequence encodes CASSRSSGGRYEQYF.